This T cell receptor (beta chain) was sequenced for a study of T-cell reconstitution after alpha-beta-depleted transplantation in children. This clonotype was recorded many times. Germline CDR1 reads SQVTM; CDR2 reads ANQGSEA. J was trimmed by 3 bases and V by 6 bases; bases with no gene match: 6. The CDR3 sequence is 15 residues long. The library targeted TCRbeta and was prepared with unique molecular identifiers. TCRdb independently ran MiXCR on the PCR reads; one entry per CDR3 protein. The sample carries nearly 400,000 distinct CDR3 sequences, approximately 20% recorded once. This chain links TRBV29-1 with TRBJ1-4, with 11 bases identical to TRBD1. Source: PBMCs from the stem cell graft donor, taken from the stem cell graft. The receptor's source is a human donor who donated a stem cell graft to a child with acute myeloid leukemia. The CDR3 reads CSVKDRGQANEKLFF. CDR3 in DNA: TGCAGCGTGAAGGACAGGGGGCAGGCTAATGAAAAACTGTTTTTT.